This TCR beta chain comes out of a study of shared clonotypes between healthy human individuals (dated by TCRdb to 2018 to 2021). In terms of the full investigation: The cohort included a few men and a couple of women between 18 and 49 years of age. For each donor, CD4 naive and CD4 memory were each run on three plates, CD8 naive on two plates, and CD8 memory on one plate. The study deeply sequenced blood TCR repertoires of about 5 healthy adults to estimate repertoire size and the extent of clonotype sharing between individuals. Libraries were prepared and TCR repertoires were sequenced by different laboratories using diverse techniques, in order to increase sequencing depth and limit assay-specific biases. Between about 0.85 and 9.5 billion PBMCs per donor were obtained by leukapheresis.

Using the deep immunoSEQ assay, TCR CDR3 regions were amplified from genomic DNA by multiplex PCR. For each cell subset, the extracted genomic DNA was distributed evenly across all wells of several immunoSEQ 96-well plates, and each plate served as one replicate. Each replicate PCR for sorted subsets received about 180 ng genomic DNA, equal to tens of thousands of T cell genomes. The purified libraries were quantified using a Qubit 3.0 fluorometer, sized with a Bioanalyzer 2100, and then quantified again using the KAPA Library Quantification kit. A separate single-read 150-cycle Illumina NextSeq 550 flow cell was used to sequence each immunoSEQ 96-well plate. In the paper's pipeline: The immunoSEQ output contained only junctional sequences without quality scores, so filtering could not match that applied to full-length reads. Sequences were annotated with PyIR, a Python wrapper for IgBLAST v1.9, using IMGT germline references to assign V/J genes and CDR3. Any read was removed if the V/J assignment was weak (E-value above 1e-6), the CDR3 was missing, or the read contained stop codons, out-of-frame junctions, or ambiguous translated residues. V3J clonotypes were defined as sequences sharing an identical inferred V gene, J gene, and CDR3 amino acid sequence. The percentage overlap between two repertoires was calculated by dividing the number of shared unique clonotypes by the size of the smaller repertoire. RTK rarefaction, the Chao1 estimator, and Recon v2.1 estimates of unobserved clonotypes were used to assess repertoire richness. For all TCRbeta clonotypes obtained by the gDNA method from four donors, generation probabilities were computed with OLGA. TCRdb carries this immuneACCESS record with in-frame sequences only. Its versions omit some clonotypes, under half of them owing to an unresolved V gene in the studies checked, with the rest unexplained. V, J and clone size reflect that table, while D and trimming were determined from the DNA. Within this sample are some 240,000 clones, with about 69% of them counted one time only. The top ten constitute approximately 10% of the sample.

The donors were healthy, HIV-negative adults with no recently reported acute infections or vaccinations. Every donor was a Caucasian adult living in Nashville, Tennessee, USA. Magnetic negative selection was used to enrich CD4+ T cells, after which naive cells were positively selected on CD45RA and the negative fraction became the memory subset. Blood was obtained by leukapheresis, after which PBMCs were separated by Ficoll-Histopaque density gradient centrifugation and cryopreserved in liquid nitrogen vapor phase. Analytical flow cytometry was used to check the purity and quantity of each magnetically sorted T cell population. Genomic DNA was isolated from every sorted fraction and measured by UV absorbance on a Nanodrop 2000c. Paper-wide results and their limitations: Naive subsets generally had larger estimated clonotype richness than memory subsets. Sharing across a few donors was observed for around 5% of naive CD4, over 3% of naive CD8, over 2% of memory CD4, and around 0.42% of memory CD8 clonotypes. Sampling was restricted to blood, and TCR repertoires in tissues likely differ from the TCR repertoires found in blood. The genetic and exposure-history diversity represented was limited by the small number of donors. Pairwise subsampling led to the expectation that sequencing depth would affect the degree of clonotype sharing among donors. Clonotypes shared by all four sorted-subset donors showed higher generation probabilities than non-shared clonotypes. Even with the large sequencing depth, rarefaction of the sorted-subset datasets indicated that sequencing was incomplete.

As concerns this clone: What antigen it recognizes has not been identified. It has no much larger one-base neighbor in the sample; base qualities were not kept. The sample holds other DNA sequences that translate to the same CDR3.

V loses 6 bases, J loses 0 bases, and the germline ends lie 12 bases apart. As encoded in the germline V gene (reference sequence), CDR1 is MNHEY while CDR2 is SMNVEV. The CDR3, from cysteine to phenylalanine, totals 15 residues. Only the CDR3 DNA is retained, 45 bases long and in frame from the first base. The sample taken for sequencing was memory CD4+ T cells sorted from blood. The intended sense of this specimen's cell subset or site label: CD45RA-negative fraction. The V and J segments used are TRBV27 and TRBJ1-3, with no D gene named confidently. This sequence was found in a man between 25 and 39 years old in good health. The nucleotide sequence reads TGTGCCAGCAGCCGGGGAGGGTCCTCTGGAAACACCATATATTTT. This yields the protein CASSRGGSSGNTIYF.